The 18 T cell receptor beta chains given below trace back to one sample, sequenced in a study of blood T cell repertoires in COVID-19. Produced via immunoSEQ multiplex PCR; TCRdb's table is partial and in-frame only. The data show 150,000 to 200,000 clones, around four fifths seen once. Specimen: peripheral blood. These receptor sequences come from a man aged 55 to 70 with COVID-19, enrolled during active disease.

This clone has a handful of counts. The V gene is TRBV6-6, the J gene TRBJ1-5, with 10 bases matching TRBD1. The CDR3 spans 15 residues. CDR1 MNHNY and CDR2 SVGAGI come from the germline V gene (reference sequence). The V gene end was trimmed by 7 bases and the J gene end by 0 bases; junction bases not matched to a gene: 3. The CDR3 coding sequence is TGTGCCAGCATTGACAGGGGGCGTAGCAATCAGCCCCAGCATTTT. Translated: CASIDRGRSNQPQHF.

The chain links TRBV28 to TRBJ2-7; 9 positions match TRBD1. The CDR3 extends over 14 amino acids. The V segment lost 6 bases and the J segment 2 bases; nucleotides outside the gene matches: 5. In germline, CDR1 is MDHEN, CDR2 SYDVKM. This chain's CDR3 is CASRTGTGPYEQYF. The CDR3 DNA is TGTGCCAGCAGAACCGGGACAGGGCCCTACGAGCAGTACTTC.

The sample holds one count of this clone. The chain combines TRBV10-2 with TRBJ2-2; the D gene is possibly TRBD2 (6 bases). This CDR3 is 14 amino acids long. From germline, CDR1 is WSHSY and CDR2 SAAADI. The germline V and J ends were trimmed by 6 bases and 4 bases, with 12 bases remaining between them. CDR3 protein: CASRRELSTGELFF. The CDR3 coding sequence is TGCGCCAGCAGACGGGAGTTGTCCACCGGGGAGCTGTTTTTT.

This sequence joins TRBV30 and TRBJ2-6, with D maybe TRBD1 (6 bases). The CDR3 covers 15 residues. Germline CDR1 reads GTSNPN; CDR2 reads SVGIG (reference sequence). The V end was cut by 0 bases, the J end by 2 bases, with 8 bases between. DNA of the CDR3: TGTGCCTGGAGTGTACCAGGGGCTGGGGCCAACGTCCTGACTTTC. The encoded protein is CAWSVPGAGANVLTF.

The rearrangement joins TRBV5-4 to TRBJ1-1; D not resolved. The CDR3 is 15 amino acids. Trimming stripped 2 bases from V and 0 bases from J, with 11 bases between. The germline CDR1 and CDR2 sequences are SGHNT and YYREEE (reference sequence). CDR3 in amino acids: CASSLPRLMNTEAFF. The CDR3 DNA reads TGTGCCAGCAGCTTACCGAGGTTGATGAACACTGAAGCTTTCTTT.

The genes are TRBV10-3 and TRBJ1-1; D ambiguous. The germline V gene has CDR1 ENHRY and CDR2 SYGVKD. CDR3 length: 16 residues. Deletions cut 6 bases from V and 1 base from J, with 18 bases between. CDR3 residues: CAIRDADSGKNTEAFF. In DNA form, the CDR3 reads TGTGCCATCAGGGATGCGGACTCGGGCAAGAACACTGAAGCTTTCTTT.

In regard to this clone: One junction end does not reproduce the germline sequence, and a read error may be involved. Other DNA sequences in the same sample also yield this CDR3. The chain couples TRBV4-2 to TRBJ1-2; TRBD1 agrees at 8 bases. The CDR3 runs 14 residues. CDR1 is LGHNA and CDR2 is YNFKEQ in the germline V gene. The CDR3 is CASSQEGTGYGYTF. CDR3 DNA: TGTGCCAGCAGCCAAGAAGGGACAGGCTATGGTTACACCTTC.

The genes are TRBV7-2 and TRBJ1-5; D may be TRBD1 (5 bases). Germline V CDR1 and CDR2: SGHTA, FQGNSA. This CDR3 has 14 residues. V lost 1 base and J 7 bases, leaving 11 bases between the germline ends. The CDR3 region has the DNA TGTGCCAGCAGCTTAGTGGTGGCAGGGCAGCCCCAGCATTTT. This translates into CASSLVVAGQPQHF.

In nucleotides, the CDR3 is TGTGCCAGCAGTTACGGTAGAGGCGCAACTAATGAAAAACTGTTTTTT. Protein: CASSYGRGATNEKLFF. The chain employs TRBV6-5 and TRBJ1-4; no clear D gene. V was shortened by 2 bases and J by 0 bases, with 10 bases between the two germline ends. This CDR3 is 16 amino acids long. The germline V gene encodes CDR1 MNHEY and CDR2 SVGAGI.

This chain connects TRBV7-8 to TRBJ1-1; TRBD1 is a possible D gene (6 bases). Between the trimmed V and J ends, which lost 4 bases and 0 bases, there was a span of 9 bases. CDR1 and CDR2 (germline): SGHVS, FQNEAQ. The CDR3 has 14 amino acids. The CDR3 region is CASSWGRVNTEAFF. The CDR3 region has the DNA TGTGCCAGCAGCTGGGGGCGGGTGAACACTGAAGCTTTCTTT.

The CDR3 protein is CASRPGQWGWETQYF. CDR3 nucleotides: TGTGCCAGCAGGCCGGGACAGTGGGGCTGGGAGACCCAGTACTTC. The chain links TRBV7-2 to TRBJ2-5; 7 bases map to TRBD1. Germline V gives CDR1 SGHTA, CDR2 FQGNSA. The V gene end was trimmed by 6 bases and the J gene end by 5 bases; junction bases not matched to a gene: 12. This CDR3 is built from 15 residues.

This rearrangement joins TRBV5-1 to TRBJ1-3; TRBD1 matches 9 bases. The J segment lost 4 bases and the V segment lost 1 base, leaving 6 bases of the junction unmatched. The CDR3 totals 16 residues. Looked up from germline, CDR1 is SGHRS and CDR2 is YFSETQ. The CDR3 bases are TGCGCCAGCAGCTTGAGGGGACAGGGCTCAGGAAACACCATATATTTT. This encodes CASSLRGQGSGNTIYF.

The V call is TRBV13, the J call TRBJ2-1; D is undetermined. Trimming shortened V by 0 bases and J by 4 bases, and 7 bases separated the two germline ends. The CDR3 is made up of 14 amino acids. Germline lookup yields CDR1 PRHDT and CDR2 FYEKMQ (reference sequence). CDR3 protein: CASSLGENYNEQFF. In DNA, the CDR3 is TGTGCCAGCAGCTTAGGGGAGAATTACAATGAGCAGTTCTTC. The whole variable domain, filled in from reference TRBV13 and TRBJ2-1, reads AAGVIQSPRHLIKEKRETATLKCYPIPRHDTVYWYQQGPGQDPQFLISFYEKMQSDKGSIPDRFSAQQFSDYHSELNMSSLELGDSALYFCASSLGENYNEQFFGPGTRLTVL.

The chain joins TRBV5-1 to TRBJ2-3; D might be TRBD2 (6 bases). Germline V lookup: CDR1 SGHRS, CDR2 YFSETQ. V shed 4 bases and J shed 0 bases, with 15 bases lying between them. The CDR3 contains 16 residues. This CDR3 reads CASSLDYRLSTDTQYF. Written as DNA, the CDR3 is TGCGCCAGCAGCCTGGACTACCGCCTAAGCACAGATACGCAGTATTTT.

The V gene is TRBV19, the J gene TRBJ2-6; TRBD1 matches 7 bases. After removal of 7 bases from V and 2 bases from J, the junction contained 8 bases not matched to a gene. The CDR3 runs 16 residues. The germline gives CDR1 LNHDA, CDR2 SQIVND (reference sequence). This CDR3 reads CASNLAGGTGANVLTF. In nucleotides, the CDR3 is TGTGCCAGTAACCTTGCAGGGGGAACTGGGGCCAACGTCCTGACTTTC.

Here the CDR3 DNA reads TGTGCCAGCAGCTTAGGAGACGGGAACTATGGCTACACCTTC. Translation gives CASSLGDGNYGYTF. The chain uses TRBV7-9 and TRBJ1-2, with unresolved D. The CDR3 length is 14 residues. Germline V CDR1 and CDR2: SEHNR, FQNEAQ (reference sequence). V was clipped by 1 base and J by 2 bases, with 8 bases between them.

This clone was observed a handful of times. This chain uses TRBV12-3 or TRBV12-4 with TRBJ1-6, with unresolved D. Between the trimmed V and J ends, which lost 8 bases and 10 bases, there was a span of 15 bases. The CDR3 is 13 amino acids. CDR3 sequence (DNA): TGTGCCAGCTTGGGCCCTCCGACCTCACCCCTCCACTTT. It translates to CASLGPPTSPLHF.

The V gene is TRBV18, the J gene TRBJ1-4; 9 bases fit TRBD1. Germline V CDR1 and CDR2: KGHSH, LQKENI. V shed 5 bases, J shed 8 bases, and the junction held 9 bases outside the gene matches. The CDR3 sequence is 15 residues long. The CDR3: CASSFRGQGREKLFF. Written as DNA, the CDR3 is TGTGCCAGCTCATTTAGGGGACAGGGTCGAGAAAAACTGTTTTTT.